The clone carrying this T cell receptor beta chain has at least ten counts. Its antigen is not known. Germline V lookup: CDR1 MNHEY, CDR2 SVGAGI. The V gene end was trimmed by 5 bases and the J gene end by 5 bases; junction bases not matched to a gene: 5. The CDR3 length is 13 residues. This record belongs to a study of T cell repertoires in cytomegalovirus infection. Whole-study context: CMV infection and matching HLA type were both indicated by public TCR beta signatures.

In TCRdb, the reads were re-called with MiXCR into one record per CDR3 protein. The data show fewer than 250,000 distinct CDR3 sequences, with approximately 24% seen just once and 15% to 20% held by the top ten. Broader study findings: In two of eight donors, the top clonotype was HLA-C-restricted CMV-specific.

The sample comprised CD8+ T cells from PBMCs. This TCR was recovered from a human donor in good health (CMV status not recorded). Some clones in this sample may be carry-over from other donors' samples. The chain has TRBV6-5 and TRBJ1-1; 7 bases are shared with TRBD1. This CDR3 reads CASSQGQWTEAFF. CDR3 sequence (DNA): TGTGCCAGCAGTCAGGGACAGTGGACTGAAGCTTTCTTT.